Included here is one TCR beta chain sequence, with context. This entry comes from a study of T cell changes during pregnancy in multiple sclerosis. Trimming took off 2 bases at V and 7 bases at J, with 18 bases between the two ends. CDR3 length: 15 amino acids. CDR1 is SGHVS and CDR2 is FQNEAQ in the germline V gene. The data were produced by immunoSEQ multiplex PCR, yet TCRdb's version contains in-frame clones alone and is incomplete. Of tens of thousands of clones in the sample, over 80% were seen once. V gene TRBV7-8 combines with J gene TRBJ2-7; D is possibly TRBD2 (6 bases). The receptor was derived from a female donor in good health, enrolled as a control in a pregnancy study. Sequenced here: peripheral blood, sampled in the second trimester of pregnancy. The DNA of the CDR3 is TGTGCCAGCAGCTTAAGGCGGGGTACTCAGCATGAGCAGTACTTC. It yields the protein CASSLRRGTQHEQYF.